This T cell receptor (beta chain) is drawn from a study of T cell responses to AZD1222 COVID-19 vaccine. Study-wide results and caveats: Most donors were white British and more were female, and clonal diversity was possibly underestimated. CD4 TCRs linked to vaccination spanned spike, dominating at 160-218 and 743-854.

The assay was immunoSEQ multiplex PCR, and TCRdb's table has in-frame clones only and misses some. In the table there are some 120,000 clones, over 75% of which are singletons. In the case of this clone: Its antigen is as yet unknown.

V shed 6 bases, J shed 0 bases, and the junction held 6 bases outside the gene matches. The V gene's germline CDR1 is MNHEY and CDR2 SVGAGI. The CDR3 consists of 15 residues. The chain couples TRBV6-5 to TRBJ2-7, with TRBD1 matching over 9 bases. Sequenced here: peripheral blood, sampled on day 0 of AZD1222 vaccination. This TCR was sampled from an adult in good health. The CDR3 bases are TGTGCCAGCAGACCGGGGACAGGGAGCTCCTACGAGCAGTACTTC. It encodes CASRPGTGSSYEQYF.